A selection of T cell receptor beta chains follows, all from one sample in a study of spatial heterogeneity in lung cancer. TCRdb passed the 5' RACE reads through MiXCR, listing each CDR3 protein once. The sample shows about 120,000 distinct CDR3 sequences, 12% of them seen only once. The sample was PBMCs, taken at follow-up. The receptors come from a male donor with early-stage non-small cell lung cancer. Both conserved end residues are part of each CDR3. Each record gives: V gene, clone size, J gene, CDR3 protein. Size values are once, few and many counts, or a class for expanded clones, and some rows have none.

>TRBV7-3|many|TRBJ2-2
CASSQTEGGSLFF
>TRBV5-5|many|TRBJ2-7
CASSLVGYEQYF
>TRBV7-2|.|TRBJ2-1
CASSRIRGHYENEQFF
>TRBV18|many|TRBJ1-2
CASSPPQGLYGYTF
>TRBV30|many|TRBJ1-6
CAWKFPDRENSPLHF
>TRBV7-2|few|TRBJ1-6
CASSLTGTANSNSPLHF
>TRBV29-1|few|TRBJ2-3
CSGEQGLGPDTQYF
>TRBV5-1|many|TRBJ1-2
CASSGYTNYGYTF
>TRBV30|few|TRBJ1-6
CAMGENSPLHF
>TRBV6-5|few|TRBJ2-3
CASSRDWGTADTQYF
>TRBV5-1|.|TRBJ2-5
CASSPQGQGAETQYF
>TRBV28|few|TRBJ2-7
CASSFSVAGGYEQYF
>TRBV28|once|TRBJ1-3
CASRTGNSGNTIYF
>TRBV4-1|many|TRBJ1-2
CASNPRDSPNYGYTF
>TRBV24-1|few|TRBJ2-1
CATSDPEPGQGNEQFF
>TRBV12-5|many|TRBJ2-7
CASGLSDPRAEQYF
>TRBV5-1|.|TRBJ1-2
CASSTGQNYGYTF